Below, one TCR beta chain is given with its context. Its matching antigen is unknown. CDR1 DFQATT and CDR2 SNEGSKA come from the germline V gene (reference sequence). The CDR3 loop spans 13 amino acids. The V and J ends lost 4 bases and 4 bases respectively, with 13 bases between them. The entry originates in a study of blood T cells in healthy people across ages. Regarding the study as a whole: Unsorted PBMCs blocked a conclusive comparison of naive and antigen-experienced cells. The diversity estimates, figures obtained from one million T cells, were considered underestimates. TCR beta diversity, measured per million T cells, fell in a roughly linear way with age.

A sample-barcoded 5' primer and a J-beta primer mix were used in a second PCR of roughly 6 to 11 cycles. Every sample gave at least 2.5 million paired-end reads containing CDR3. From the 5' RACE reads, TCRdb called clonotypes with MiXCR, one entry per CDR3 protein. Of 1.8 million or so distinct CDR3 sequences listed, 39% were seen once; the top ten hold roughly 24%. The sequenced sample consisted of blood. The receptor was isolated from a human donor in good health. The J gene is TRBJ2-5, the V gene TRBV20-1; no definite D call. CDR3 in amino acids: CSAIYDGRETQYF. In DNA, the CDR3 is TGCAGTGCTATCTACGACGGGCGAGAGACCCAGTACTTC.